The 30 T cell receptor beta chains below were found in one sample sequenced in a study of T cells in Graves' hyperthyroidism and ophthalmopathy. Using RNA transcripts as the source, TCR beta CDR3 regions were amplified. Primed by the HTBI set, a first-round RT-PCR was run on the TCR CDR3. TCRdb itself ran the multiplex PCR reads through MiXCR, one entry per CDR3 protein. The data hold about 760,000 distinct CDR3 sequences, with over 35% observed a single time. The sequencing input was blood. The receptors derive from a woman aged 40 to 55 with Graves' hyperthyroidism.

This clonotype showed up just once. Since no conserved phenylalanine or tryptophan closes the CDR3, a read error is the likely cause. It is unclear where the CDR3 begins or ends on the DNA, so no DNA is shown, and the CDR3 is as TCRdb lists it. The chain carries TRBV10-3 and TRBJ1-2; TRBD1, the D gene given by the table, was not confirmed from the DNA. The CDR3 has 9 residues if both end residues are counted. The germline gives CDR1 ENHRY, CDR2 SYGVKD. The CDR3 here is CAISDWGGG.

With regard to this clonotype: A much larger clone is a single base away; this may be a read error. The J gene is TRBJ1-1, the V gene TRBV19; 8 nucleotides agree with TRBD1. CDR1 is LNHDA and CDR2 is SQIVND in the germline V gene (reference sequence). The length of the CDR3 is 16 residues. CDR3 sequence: CASGIGGQGRRTEAFF. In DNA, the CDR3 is TGTGCCAGTGGTATAGGAGGACAGGGTCGTCGCACTGAAGCTTTCTTT.

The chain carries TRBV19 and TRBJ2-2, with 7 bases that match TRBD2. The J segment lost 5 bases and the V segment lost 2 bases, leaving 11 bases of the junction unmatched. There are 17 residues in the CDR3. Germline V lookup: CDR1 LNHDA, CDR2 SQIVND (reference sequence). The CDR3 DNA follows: TGTGCCAGTAGTATAAAGGGAGGGCTAGCGGTAACCGGGGAGCTGTTTTTT. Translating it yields CASSIKGGLAVTGELFF. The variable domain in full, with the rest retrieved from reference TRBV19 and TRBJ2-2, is DGGITQSPKYLFRKEGQNVTLSCEQNLNHDAMYWYRQDPGQGLRLIYYSQIVNDFQKGDIAEGYSVSREKKESFPLTVTSAQKNPTAFYLCASSIKGGLAVTGELFFGEGSRLTVL.

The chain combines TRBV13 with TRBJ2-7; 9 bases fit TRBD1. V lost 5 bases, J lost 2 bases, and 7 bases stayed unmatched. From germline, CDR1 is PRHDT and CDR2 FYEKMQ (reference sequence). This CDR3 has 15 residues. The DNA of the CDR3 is TGTGCCAGCAGCCCCAAGTGGGACAGGGCCTACGAGCAGTACTTC. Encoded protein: CASSPKWDRAYEQYF. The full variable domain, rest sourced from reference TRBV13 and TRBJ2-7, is AAGVIQSPRHLIKEKRETATLKCYPIPRHDTVYWYQQGPGQDPQFLISFYEKMQSDKGSIPDRFSAQQFSDYHSELNMSSLELGDSALYFCASSPKWDRAYEQYFGPGTRLTVT.

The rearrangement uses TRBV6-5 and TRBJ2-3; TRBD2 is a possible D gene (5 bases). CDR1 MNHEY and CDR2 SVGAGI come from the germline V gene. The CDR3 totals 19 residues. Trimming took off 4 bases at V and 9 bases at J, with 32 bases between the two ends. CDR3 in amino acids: CASSSGSRAVEHPLITQYF. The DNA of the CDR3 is TGTGCCAGCAGTTCGGGAAGCAGAGCGGTTGAACACCCGTTGATAACGCAGTATTTT.

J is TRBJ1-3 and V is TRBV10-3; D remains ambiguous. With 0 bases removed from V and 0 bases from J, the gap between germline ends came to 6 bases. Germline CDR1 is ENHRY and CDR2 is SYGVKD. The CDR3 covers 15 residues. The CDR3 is CAISESVPSGNTIYF. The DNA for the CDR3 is TGTGCCATCAGTGAGTCAGTCCCCTCTGGAAACACCATATATTTT.

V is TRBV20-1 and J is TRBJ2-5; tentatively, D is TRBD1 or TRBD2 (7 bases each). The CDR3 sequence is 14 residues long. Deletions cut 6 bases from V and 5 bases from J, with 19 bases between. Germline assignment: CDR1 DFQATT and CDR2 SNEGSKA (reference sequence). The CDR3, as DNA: TGCAGTGCCCCCAGACAGGGAGGGTGGGAGACCCAGTACTTC. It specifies CSAPRQGGWETQYF.

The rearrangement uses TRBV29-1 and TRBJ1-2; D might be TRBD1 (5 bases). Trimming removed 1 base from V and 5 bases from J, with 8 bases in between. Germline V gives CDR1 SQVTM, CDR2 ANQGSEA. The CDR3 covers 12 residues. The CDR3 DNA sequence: TGCAGCGTTGAAGGACAGTCATATGGCTACACCTTC. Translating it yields CSVEGQSYGYTF.

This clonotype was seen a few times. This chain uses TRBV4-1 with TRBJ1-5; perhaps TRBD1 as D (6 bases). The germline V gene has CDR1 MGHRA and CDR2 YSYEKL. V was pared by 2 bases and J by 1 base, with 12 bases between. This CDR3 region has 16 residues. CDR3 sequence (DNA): TGCGCCAGCAGCCAACGGACCGGACAGAGCAATCAGCCCCAGCATTTT. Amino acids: CASSQRTGQSNQPQHF.

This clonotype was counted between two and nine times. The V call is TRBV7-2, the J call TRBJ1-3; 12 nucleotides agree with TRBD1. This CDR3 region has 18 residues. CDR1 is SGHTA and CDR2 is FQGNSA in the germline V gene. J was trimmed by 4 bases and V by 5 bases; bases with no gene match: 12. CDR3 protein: CASSHRDRGLWSGNTIYF. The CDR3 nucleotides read TGTGCCAGCAGCCACCGGGACAGGGGGCTTTGGTCGGGAAACACCATATATTTT.

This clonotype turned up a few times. CDR3: CSARVRSGDYGYTF. The CDR3 bases are TGCAGTGCTAGAGTTCGATCAGGGGACTATGGCTACACCTTC. The rearrangement joins TRBV20-1 to TRBJ1-2; D may be TRBD1 (6 bases). The CDR3 length is 14 residues. Germline V gene sequence: CDR1 DFQATT, CDR2 SNEGSKA (reference sequence). The V end lost 1 base, the J end lost 3 bases, and 12 bases lay between the germline ends.

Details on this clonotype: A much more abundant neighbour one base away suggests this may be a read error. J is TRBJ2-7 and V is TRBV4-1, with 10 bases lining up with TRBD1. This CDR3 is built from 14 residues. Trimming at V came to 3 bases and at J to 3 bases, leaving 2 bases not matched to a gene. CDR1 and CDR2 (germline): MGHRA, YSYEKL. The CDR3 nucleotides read TGCGCCAGCAGCCATTGGGACAGGGGCTACGAGCAGTACTTC. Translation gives CASSHWDRGYEQYF.

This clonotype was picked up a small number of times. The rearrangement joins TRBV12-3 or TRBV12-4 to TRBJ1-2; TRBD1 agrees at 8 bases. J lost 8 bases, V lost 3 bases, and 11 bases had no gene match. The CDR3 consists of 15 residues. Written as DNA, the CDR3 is TGTGCCAGCAGTTTTTTCGGACAGGGCTTGGGAGGCTACACCTTC. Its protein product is CASSFFGQGLGGYTF.

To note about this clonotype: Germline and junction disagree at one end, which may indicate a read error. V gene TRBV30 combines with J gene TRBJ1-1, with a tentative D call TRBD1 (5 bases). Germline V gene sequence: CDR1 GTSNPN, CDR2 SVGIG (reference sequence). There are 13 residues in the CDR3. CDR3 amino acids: CAWLKGRVTGAFF. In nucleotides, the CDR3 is TGTGCCTGGCTTAAGGGGCGCGTCACTGGAGCTTTCTTT.

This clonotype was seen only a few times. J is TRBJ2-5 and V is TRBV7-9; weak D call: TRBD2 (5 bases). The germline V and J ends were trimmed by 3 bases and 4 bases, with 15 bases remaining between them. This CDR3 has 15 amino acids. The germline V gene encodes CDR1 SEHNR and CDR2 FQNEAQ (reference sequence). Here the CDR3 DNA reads TGTGCCAGCAGCTTTAGTTCGGGGTCCGGAGAGACCCAGTACTTC. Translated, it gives CASSFSSGSGETQYF.

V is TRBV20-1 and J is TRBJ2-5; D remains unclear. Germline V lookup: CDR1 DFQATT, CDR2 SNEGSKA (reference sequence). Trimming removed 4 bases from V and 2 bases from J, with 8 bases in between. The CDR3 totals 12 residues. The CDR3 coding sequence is TGCAGTGCTATGGTGTCTCAAGAGACCCAGTACTTC. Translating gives CSAMVSQETQYF.

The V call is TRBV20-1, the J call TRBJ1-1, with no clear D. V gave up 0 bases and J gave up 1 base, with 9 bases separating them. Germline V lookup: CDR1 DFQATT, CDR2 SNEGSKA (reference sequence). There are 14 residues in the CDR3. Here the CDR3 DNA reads TGCAGTGCTAGAGATGCTCGCGGGAACACTGAAGCTTTCTTT. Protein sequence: CSARDARGNTEAFF.

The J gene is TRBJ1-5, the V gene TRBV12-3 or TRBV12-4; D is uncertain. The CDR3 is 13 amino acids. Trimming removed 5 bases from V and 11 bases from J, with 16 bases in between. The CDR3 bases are TGTGCCAGCAGTCCTCGATCCGGAGAGACCCAGCATTTT. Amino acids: CASSPRSGETQHF.

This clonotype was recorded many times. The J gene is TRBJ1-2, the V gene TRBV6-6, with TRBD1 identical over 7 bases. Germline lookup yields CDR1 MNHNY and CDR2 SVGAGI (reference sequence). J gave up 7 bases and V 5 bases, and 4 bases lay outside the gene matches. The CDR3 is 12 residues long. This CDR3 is CASSPDRAGYTF. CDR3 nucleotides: TGTGCCAGCAGTCCCGACAGGGCTGGCTACACCTTC.

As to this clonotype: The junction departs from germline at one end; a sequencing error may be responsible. Here the CDR3 DNA reads TGTGCCAGCAGTAAGGGACTAGCGGGAATCGACGAGCAGTACTTC. Translating gives CASSKGLAGIDEQYF. The V call is TRBV10-3, the J call TRBJ2-7; 13 nucleotides line up with TRBD2. Germline values: CDR1 ENHRY, CDR2 SYGVKD. The CDR3 is 15 residues long.

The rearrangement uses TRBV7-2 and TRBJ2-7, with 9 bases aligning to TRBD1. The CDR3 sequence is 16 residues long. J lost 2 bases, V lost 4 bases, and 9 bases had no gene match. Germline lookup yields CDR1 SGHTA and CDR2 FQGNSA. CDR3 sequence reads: CASSSGTGFRTYEQYF. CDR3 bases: TGTGCCAGCAGCTCCGGGACAGGGTTTCGTACCTACGAGCAGTACTTC. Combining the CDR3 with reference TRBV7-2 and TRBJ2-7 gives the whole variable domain GAGVSQSPSNKVTEKGKDVELRCDPISGHTALYWYRQSLGQGLEFLIYFQGNSAPDKSGLPSDRFSAERTGGSVSTLTIQRTQQEDSAVYLCASSSGTGFRTYEQYFGPGTRLTVT.

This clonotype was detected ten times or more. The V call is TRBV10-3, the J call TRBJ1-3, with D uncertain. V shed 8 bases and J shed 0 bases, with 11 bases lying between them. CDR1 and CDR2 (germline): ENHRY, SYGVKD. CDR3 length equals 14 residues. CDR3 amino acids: CAIAPLLSGNTIYF. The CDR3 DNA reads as TGTGCCATCGCCCCGTTACTCTCTGGAAACACCATATATTTT.

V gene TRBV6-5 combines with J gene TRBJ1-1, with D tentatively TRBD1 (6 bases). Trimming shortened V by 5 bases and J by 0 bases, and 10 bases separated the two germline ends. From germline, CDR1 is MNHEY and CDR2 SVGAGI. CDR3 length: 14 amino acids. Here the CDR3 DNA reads TGTGCCAGCAGTCCCGGGGACATGAACACTGAAGCTTTCTTT. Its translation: CASSPGDMNTEAFF.

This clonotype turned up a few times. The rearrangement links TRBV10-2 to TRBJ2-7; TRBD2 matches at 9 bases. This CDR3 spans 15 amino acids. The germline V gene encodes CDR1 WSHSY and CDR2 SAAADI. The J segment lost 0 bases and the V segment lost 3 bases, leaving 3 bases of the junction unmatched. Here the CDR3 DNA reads TGCGCCAGCAGTGATACAGCGGGGGGCTCCTACGAGCAGTACTTC. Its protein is CASSDTAGGSYEQYF.

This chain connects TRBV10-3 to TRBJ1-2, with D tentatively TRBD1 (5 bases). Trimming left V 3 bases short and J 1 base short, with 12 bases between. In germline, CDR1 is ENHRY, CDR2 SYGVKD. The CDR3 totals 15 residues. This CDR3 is CAISDSSGRNYGYTF. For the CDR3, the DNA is TGTGCCATCAGTGATTCGTCGGGACGTAACTATGGCTACACCTTC.

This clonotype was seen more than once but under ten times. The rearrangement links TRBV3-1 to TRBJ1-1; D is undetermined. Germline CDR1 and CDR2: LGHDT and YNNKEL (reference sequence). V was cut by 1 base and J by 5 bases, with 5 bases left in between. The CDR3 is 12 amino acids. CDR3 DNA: TGTGCCAGCAGCCAAGTTCGAACTGAAGCTTTCTTT. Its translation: CASSQVRTEAFF.

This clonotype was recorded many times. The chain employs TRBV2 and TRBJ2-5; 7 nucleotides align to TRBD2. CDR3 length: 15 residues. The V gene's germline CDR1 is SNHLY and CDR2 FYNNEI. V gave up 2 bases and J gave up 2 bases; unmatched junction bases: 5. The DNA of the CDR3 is TGTGCCAGCAGTGAACAGCGGACTAGTCAAGAGACCCAGTACTTC. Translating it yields CASSEQRTSQETQYF.

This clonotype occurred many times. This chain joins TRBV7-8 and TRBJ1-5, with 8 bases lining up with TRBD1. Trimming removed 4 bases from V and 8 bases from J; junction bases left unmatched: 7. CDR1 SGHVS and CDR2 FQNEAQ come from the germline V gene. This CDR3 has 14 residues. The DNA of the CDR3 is TGTGCCAGCAGCTCTTTGGACAGGGAGAAGCCCCAGCATTTT. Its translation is CASSSLDREKPQHF.

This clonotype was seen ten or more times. CDR3 residues: CASSLVAGSETQYF. CDR3 bases: TGTGCCAGCAGTTTGGTAGCGGGGTCAGAGACCCAGTACTTC. This chain joins TRBV12-3 or TRBV12-4 and TRBJ2-5; the match to TRBD2 covers 8 bases. The ends lost 3 bases at V and 4 bases at J; junction bases unmatched: 4. The length of the CDR3 is 14 residues.

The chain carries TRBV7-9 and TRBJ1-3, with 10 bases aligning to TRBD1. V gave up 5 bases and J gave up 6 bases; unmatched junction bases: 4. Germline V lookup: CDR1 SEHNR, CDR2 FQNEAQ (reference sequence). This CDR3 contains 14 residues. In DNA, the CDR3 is TGTGCCAGCAGCCGGGGACAGGGGATAAACACCATATATTTT. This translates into CASSRGQGINTIYF.